The 11 T cell receptor beta chains below come from one sample, sequenced in a study of control samples from healthy donors and cancer patients. The repertoire was sequenced with immunoSEQ multiplex PCR; TCRdb's copy has only in-frame clones and lacks some. The table records 150,000 to 200,000 clones, just under 95% of them present only once. The sample consisted of blood. The receptor set was obtained from a woman aged 55-75 years in good health.

The rearrangement uses TRBV27 and TRBJ1-2, with D maybe TRBD1 (6 bases). Looked up from germline, CDR1 is MNHEY and CDR2 is SMNVEV (reference sequence). The CDR3 spans 16 residues. V was pared by 4 bases and J by 4 bases, with 19 bases between. The CDR3 sequence: CASSSLTGQRSYGYTF. The CDR3 DNA sequence: TGTGCCAGCAGTTCCTTAACCGGACAGAGATCCTATGGCTACACCTTC.

The rearrangement joins TRBV12-3 or TRBV12-4 to TRBJ1-3; weak D call: TRBD1 (6 bases). This CDR3 comprises 13 residues. The V gene lost 7 bases and the J gene lost 2 bases, with 9 bases spanning the gap. The CDR3 coding sequence is TGTGCCAGCATCCAGGGGCCTGGAAACACCATATATTTT. Translating it yields CASIQGPGNTIYF.

V gene TRBV7-9 combines with J gene TRBJ2-6; D is undetermined. With 5 bases removed from V and 3 bases from J, the gap between germline ends came to 14 bases. Germline V gives CDR1 SEHNR, CDR2 FQNEAQ (reference sequence). The CDR3 loop spans 16 amino acids. The CDR3 DNA reads as TGTGCCAGCAGCCCCCAGAGGCAGCTTGGGGCCAACGTCCTGACTTTC. Protein product: CASSPQRQLGANVLTF.

The J gene is TRBJ1-6, the V gene TRBV7-9; 9 positions agree with TRBD1. Germline V gives CDR1 SEHNR, CDR2 FQNEAQ (reference sequence). The CDR3 contains 15 residues. V shed 0 bases and J 7 bases; nucleotides not matched to a gene: 1. The CDR3 DNA is TGTGCCAGCAGCTTAGCGGGACAGGGCAATTCACCCCTCCACTTT. Its protein is CASSLAGQGNSPLHF.

The chain uses TRBV19 and TRBJ2-5; D is ambiguous. V was pared by 4 bases and J by 5 bases, with 5 bases between. This CDR3 is built from 11 residues. Germline V gene lookup returns CDR1 LNHDA and CDR2 SQIVND (reference sequence). CDR3 nucleotides: TGTGCCAGTAGTAGGTGGGAGACCCAGTACTTC. Amino acid sequence: CASSRWETQYF.

The chain uses TRBV7-3 and TRBJ1-6, with 10 bases matching TRBD1. V trimming: 4 bases; J trimming: 8 bases; junction bases outside the gene matches: 5. Germline CDR1 SGHTA, CDR2 FQGTGA. The CDR3 consists of 15 residues. The CDR3 sequence is CASSSGGQGDSPLHF. CDR3 nucleotide sequence: TGTGCCAGCAGCTCGGGTGGACAGGGGGATTCACCCCTCCACTTT.

J is TRBJ2-7 and V is TRBV6-2 or TRBV6-3; the match to TRBD1 covers 10 bases. The CDR3 is made up of 15 amino acids. Germline CDR1 MNHEY, CDR2 SVGEGT. V shed 7 bases, J shed 5 bases, and the junction held 11 bases outside the gene matches. The CDR3 DNA reads as TGTGCCAGCACCTACTCATGGGACAGGGGCAACGAGCAGTACTTC. Translation gives CASTYSWDRGNEQYF.

This chain joins TRBV11-2 and TRBJ2-3; the match to TRBD1 covers 8 bases. Germline V gene lookup returns CDR1 SGHAT and CDR2 FQNNGV. This CDR3 spans 15 amino acids. V shed 5 bases and J 7 bases; nucleotides not matched to a gene: 11. The CDR3 sequence: CASSLDLDRANTQYF. The CDR3 nucleotides are TGTGCCAGCAGCCTCGACCTGGACAGGGCAAATACGCAGTATTTT.

The gene calls are TRBV6-5 and TRBJ1-1; no firm D call. The ends were cut back, 4 bases at V and 2 bases at J, with 11 bases in the middle. This CDR3 is built from 14 residues. CDR1 is MNHEY, CDR2 SVGAGI, per germline. CDR3 protein: CASSFVRGNTEAFF. As DNA, the CDR3 is TGTGCCAGCAGTTTCGTCCGGGGAAACACTGAAGCTTTCTTT.

The chain employs TRBV6-6 and TRBJ2-1; D call uncertain. The V gene lost 7 bases and the J gene lost 8 bases, with 15 bases spanning the gap. CDR3 size: 13 residues. CDR1 is MNHNY and CDR2 is SVGAGI in the germline V gene (reference sequence). The CDR3 coding sequence is TGTGCCAGCATTGTCGGTCCATATCATGAGCAGTTCTTC. This encodes CASIVGPYHEQFF.

V is TRBV23-1 and J is TRBJ1-5; D unclear. TRBV23-1 is designated an ORF whose function remains uncertain. The CDR3 contains 15 residues. V lost 3 bases, J lost 0 bases, and 9 bases lay in between. CDR3 in DNA: TGCGCCAGCAGTCATGGGAGATCTAGCAATCAGCCCCAGCATTTT. Translating gives CASSHGRSSNQPQHF.